One and the same sample provided the 26 T cell receptor beta chains below, sequenced in a study of T cell changes during pregnancy in multiple sclerosis. The repertoire was sequenced with immunoSEQ multiplex PCR; TCRdb's copy has only in-frame clones and lacks some. The repertoire consists of 85,000 to 130,000 clones, with roughly 92% occurring once and the leading ten covering 1.6%. Sequenced material: peripheral blood, taken after pregnancy. These TCRs come from a female donor with multiple sclerosis, enrolled in a pregnancy study.

This chain joins TRBV6-5 and TRBJ2-1; TRBD2 is a possible D gene (5 bases). The ends were cut back, 5 bases at V and 10 bases at J, with 12 bases in the middle. The V gene's germline CDR1 is MNHEY and CDR2 SVGAGI. CDR3 length: 12 residues. DNA for the CDR3: TGTGCCAGCAGTCCCGTAAGCGGAGAGCAGTTCTTC. Translated: CASSPVSGEQFF.

This clone was recorded only once. The chain joins TRBV4-1 to TRBJ2-7, with 7 bases fitting TRBD1. With V trimmed by 4 bases and J by 4 bases, 7 bases remained unmatched. The CDR3 loop spans 14 amino acids. Germline lookup yields CDR1 MGHRA and CDR2 YSYEKL. CDR3 DNA: TGCGCCAGCAGCCTTCGGGACAGCGATTACGAGCAGTACTTC. This codes for CASSLRDSDYEQYF.

The count of this clone is one. This rearrangement joins TRBV11-2 to TRBJ2-4; D is unclear. V lost 1 base to trimming and J lost 1 base, with 8 bases between them. The germline V gene has CDR1 SGHAT and CDR2 FQNNGV. The CDR3 covers 15 residues. For the CDR3, the DNA is TGTGCCAGCAGCTTAGGGCTGGCCGCCAAAAACATTCAGTACTTC. Translated: CASSLGLAAKNIQYF.

This chain uses TRBV5-1 with TRBJ2-7; 11 nucleotides align to TRBD1. V trimming: 4 bases; J trimming: 5 bases; junction bases outside the gene matches: 8. CDR1 is SGHRS and CDR2 is YFSETQ in the germline V gene. CDR3 length: 15 residues. The CDR3 region is CASSGPDRGLDEQYF. CDR3 bases: TGCGCCAGCAGCGGCCCGGACAGGGGGCTGGACGAGCAGTACTTC.

The count of this clone is one. CDR3 DNA sequence: TGTGCCAGCAGCTTAGCGGGGGGAAGGGGCACTGAAGCTTTCTTT. It specifies CASSLAGGRGTEAFF. The chain links TRBV11-2 to TRBJ1-1; the D gene is possibly TRBD1 (5 bases). Germline CDR1 is SGHAT and CDR2 is FQNNGV. V was cut by 1 base and J by 4 bases, with 13 bases left in between. The CDR3 runs to 15 residues.

The chain has TRBV29-1 and TRBJ2-5; 13 nucleotides match TRBD2. This CDR3 is built from 19 residues. V gave up 0 bases and J gave up 4 bases; unmatched junction bases: 14. Germline loops: CDR1 SQVTM, CDR2 ANQGSEA. The CDR3 nucleotides read TGCAGCGTTGAAGACCATGGACTAGCGGGAGCTTTGGACGGAGAGACCCAGTACTTC. It yields the protein CSVEDHGLAGALDGETQYF.

The genes are TRBV29-1 and TRBJ1-1; 7 nucleotides agree with TRBD1. Per germline, CDR1 SQVTM and CDR2 ANQGSEA. Losses at the gene ends were 2 bases for V and 3 bases for J; bases not matched to a gene: 3. There are 13 residues in the CDR3. Written as DNA, the CDR3 is TGCAGCGTTGAAAGGGGGCTGGACACTGAAGCTTTCTTT. Translating it yields CSVERGLDTEAFF.

This clone showed up just a few times. The V and J genes are TRBV7-2 and TRBJ1-5, with TRBD1 matching 10 bases. J lost 6 bases, V lost 5 bases, and 4 bases had no gene match. Germline V gene data show CDR1 as SGHTA and CDR2 as FQGNSA. This CDR3 is 14 amino acids long. The CDR3 reads CASSETGGSQPQHF. CDR3 nucleotides: TGTGCCAGCAGCGAGACAGGGGGCTCTCAGCCCCAGCATTTT.

This clone has a single count. The rearrangement uses TRBV5-1 and TRBJ2-7; D ambiguous. The V gene lost 0 bases and the J gene lost 2 bases, with 15 bases spanning the gap. Germline V CDR1 and CDR2: SGHRS, YFSETQ. The CDR3 contains 16 residues. This CDR3 is CASSLGSQVRTYEQYF. The CDR3 DNA follows: TGCGCCAGCAGCTTGGGCTCCCAAGTGAGAACCTACGAGCAGTACTTC. The variable domain in full, with the rest retrieved from reference TRBV5-1 and TRBJ2-7, is KAGVTQTPRYLIKTRGQQVTLSCSPISGHRSVSWYQQTPGQGLQFLFEYFSETQRNKGNFPGRFSGRQFSNSRSEMNVSTLELGDSALYLCASSLGSQVRTYEQYFGPGTRLTVT.

The chain is built from TRBV25-1 and TRBJ2-2, with 8 nucleotides matching TRBD2. CDR1 and CDR2 from the germline V gene are MGHDK and SYGVNS. J lost 3 bases, V lost 5 bases, and 8 bases had no gene match. This CDR3 region has 16 residues. The chain's CDR3 is CASSSGGGRHTGELFF. CDR3 nucleotides: TGTGCCAGCAGTTCGGGGGGGGGACGGCACACCGGGGAGCTGTTTTTT.

The V gene is TRBV7-2, the J gene TRBJ1-2, with D possibly matching TRBD1 (6 bases). The CDR3 totals 18 residues. Trimming cost V 2 bases and J 0 bases, with 19 bases left between them. Germline assignment: CDR1 SGHTA and CDR2 FQGNSA. The CDR3 region has the DNA TGTGCCAGCAGCTTAAACGTAGGGACACGAGGGACTAACTATGGCTACACCTTC. It codes for CASSLNVGTRGTNYGYTF.

This chain uses TRBV28 with TRBJ1-5; TRBD1 might be the D (6 bases). In germline, CDR1 is MDHEN, CDR2 SYDVKM. The length of the CDR3 is 16 residues. V lost 4 bases, J lost 6 bases, and 19 bases lay in between. The CDR3 DNA follows: TGTGCCAGCAGTTACAACCAGGGGCTTGGGGGTCAGCCCCAGCATTTT. This gives the protein CASSYNQGLGGQPQHF.

The V gene is TRBV7-9, the J gene TRBJ2-1; maybe TRBD1 (5 bases). Germline-derived CDR1 and CDR2 are SEHNR and FQNEAQ (reference sequence). V lost 3 bases, J lost 9 bases, and 18 bases lay in between. The CDR3 is 15 amino acids. DNA for the CDR3: TGTGCCAGCAGCTTCAACCAGGGAATAAGTGCTGAGCAGTTCTTC. It translates to CASSFNQGISAEQFF.

V is TRBV28 and J is TRBJ2-2; 8 positions match TRBD1. CDR1 MDHEN and CDR2 SYDVKM come from the germline V gene. The trim removed 6 bases at V and 5 bases at J, leaving 11 bases unmatched. CDR3 length: 16 amino acids. The CDR3 reads CASRLTRTGRTGELFF. In DNA, the CDR3 is TGTGCCAGCAGACTTACCCGGACAGGGAGGACCGGGGAGCTGTTTTTT.

This clone was recorded only once. This chain connects TRBV12-5 to TRBJ1-2, with 8 bases fitting TRBD1. J was trimmed by 4 bases and V by 0 bases; bases with no gene match: 10. The CDR3 is made up of 17 amino acids. CDR1 is LGHNT and CDR2 is FRNRAP in the germline V gene. CDR3 sequence reads: CASGLVRQGRSIYGYTF. The CDR3 DNA is TGTGCTAGTGGTTTGGTTCGACAGGGGCGATCGATCTATGGCTACACCTTC.

The genes are TRBV14 and TRBJ1-2; D not resolved. Trimming took off 1 base at V and 6 bases at J, with 12 bases between the two ends. The germline gives CDR1 SGHDN, CDR2 FVKESK. The CDR3 covers 14 residues. CDR3 sequence reads: CASSQVGGPNGYTF. CDR3 DNA: TGTGCCAGCAGCCAAGTGGGAGGGCCGAATGGCTACACCTTC. The full variable domain, in which reference TRBV14 and TRBJ1-2 provide the parts outside the CDR3, is EAGVTQFPSHSVIEKGQTVTLRCDPISGHDNLYWYRRVMGKEIKFLLHFVKESKQDESGMPNNRFLAERTGGTYSTLKVQPAELEDSGVYFCASSQVGGPNGYTFGSGTRLTVV.

The chain uses TRBV10-2 and TRBJ1-2; no clear D. Germline V gene sequence: CDR1 WSHSY, CDR2 SAAADI. The CDR3 runs 14 residues. Trimming stripped 3 bases from V and 8 bases from J, with 16 bases between. The CDR3 reads CASSETPGFLGYTF. CDR3 sequence (DNA): TGCGCCAGCAGTGAAACCCCTGGCTTCCTCGGCTACACCTTC.

J is TRBJ2-3 and V is TRBV11-2; 7 bases map to TRBD2. The germline V gene has CDR1 SGHAT and CDR2 FQNNGV. This CDR3 has 15 residues. V shed 5 bases and J 1 base; nucleotides not matched to a gene: 6. The CDR3 sequence: CASSLERGGTDTQYF. The CDR3 DNA reads as TGTGCCAGCAGCCTCGAGCGGGGTGGCACAGATACGCAGTATTTT.

The V and J genes are TRBV6-5 and TRBJ2-2; 13 nucleotides match TRBD2. Germline V gene sequence: CDR1 MNHEY, CDR2 SVGAGI. The CDR3 runs to 16 residues. V gave up 2 bases and J gave up 7 bases; unmatched junction bases: 4. The CDR3 is CASSYGLAGAGGELFF. Written as DNA, the CDR3 is TGTGCCAGCAGTTACGGACTAGCGGGAGCTGGCGGGGAGCTGTTTTTT.

V is TRBV9 and J is TRBJ2-7; no clear D. The V gene's germline CDR1 is SGDLS and CDR2 YYNGEE. V dropped 4 bases and J dropped 3 bases, with 11 bases sitting between them. The CDR3 covers 13 residues. CDR3 in DNA: TGTGCCAGCAGCCCCGATGAGTACTACGAGCAGTACTTC. Protein product: CASSPDEYYEQYF.

The chain is built from TRBV18 and TRBJ1-1, with 7 positions matching TRBD1. Germline CDR1 is KGHSH and CDR2 is LQKENI. V lost 5 bases, J lost 5 bases, and 14 bases stayed unmatched. This CDR3 has 16 amino acids. CDR3 DNA: TGTGCCAGCTCAACCACAGGGGCCGGCTTGGGGACTGAAGCTTTCTTT. Protein product: CASSTTGAGLGTEAFF.

J is TRBJ2-7 and V is TRBV6-5; D unclear. Germline lookup yields CDR1 MNHEY and CDR2 SVGAGI. This CDR3 has 12 residues. Trimming removed 6 bases from V and 3 bases from J, with 9 bases in between. The CDR3 region has the DNA TGTGCCAGCAGCCTTTCTTACTACGAGCAGTACTTC. This codes for CASSLSYYEQYF.

This chain joins TRBV18 and TRBJ2-7, with TRBD1 matching 10 bases. This CDR3 has 15 amino acids. V lost 4 bases to trimming and J lost 7 bases; unmatched junction nucleotides: 10. Germline CDR1 reads KGHSH; CDR2 reads LQKENI. The CDR3 is CASSQAKGQGREQYF. The CDR3 region has the DNA TGTGCCAGCTCACAAGCCAAGGGACAGGGGAGAGAGCAGTACTTC.

The chain joins TRBV27 to TRBJ2-2; D gene uncertain. CDR1 MNHEY and CDR2 SMNVEV come from the germline V gene (reference sequence). This CDR3 spans 16 amino acids. Trimming cost V 3 bases and J 5 bases, with 16 bases left between them. The CDR3 sequence: CASSFHQAIGTGELFF. The CDR3 nucleotides read TGTGCCAGCAGTTTCCATCAGGCTATAGGAACCGGGGAGCTGTTTTTT.

The chain carries TRBV20-1 and TRBJ2-1, with D perhaps TRBD2 (6 bases). The CDR3 has 11 amino acids. Germline assignment: CDR1 DFQATT and CDR2 SNEGSKA (reference sequence). Trimming stripped 4 bases from V and 11 bases from J, with 12 bases between. The CDR3 sequence: CSATLGGKQFF. CDR3 bases: TGCAGTGCTACGCTGGGCGGGAAGCAGTTCTTC.

The genes are TRBV9 and TRBJ1-3; D might be TRBD1 (6 bases). Trimming pared 3 bases from V and 1 base from J, leaving 8 bases between. The CDR3 length is 14 residues. The germline gives CDR1 SGDLS, CDR2 YYNGEE. This chain's CDR3 is CASSADRSGNTIYF. The CDR3 coding sequence is TGTGCCAGCAGCGCTGACAGGTCTGGAAACACCATATATTTT.